This entry lists 3 T cell receptor beta chains sequenced from one sample in a study of blood T cells in healthy people across ages. A J-beta primer mix and a sample-barcoded 5' primer were used in a second PCR of roughly 6 to 12 cycles. MiXCR, run by TCRdb on the 5' RACE reads, gives a single entry per CDR3 protein. In the table there are around 650,000 distinct CDR3 sequences, approximately 30% of which are singletons. Sequencing used blood. These receptors were collected from an elderly woman in good health.

This clonotype was seen at least ten times. The V call is TRBV9, the J call TRBJ1-6, with a possible D match to TRBD1 (6 bases). The CDR3 covers 15 residues. The V end lost 3 bases, the J end lost 3 bases, and 10 bases lay between the germline ends. Germline V gene lookup returns CDR1 SGDLS and CDR2 YYNGEE. The DNA of the CDR3 is TGTGCCAGCAGCGCCCGGGACATCTATAATTCACCCCTCCACTTT. Translated: CASSARDIYNSPLHF.

This chain uses TRBV6-2 or TRBV6-3 with TRBJ2-7; 11 bases match TRBD1. Trimming took 6 bases from V and 3 from J; bases not matched to a gene: 16. Germline V CDR1 and CDR2: MNHEY, SVGEGT. CDR3 length: 18 residues. In DNA, the CDR3 is TGTGCCAGCAGCCCCAGGGCTCCGGGACAGGGGGAGGGCTACGAGCAGTACTTC. It is translated as CASSPRAPGQGEGYEQYF.

V and J are TRBV12-3 or TRBV12-4 and TRBJ1-2, with D perhaps TRBD1 (5 bases). Trimming stripped 5 bases from V and 7 bases from J, with 17 bases between. This CDR3 spans 14 amino acids. The CDR3 DNA reads as TGTGCCAGCAGTCCTCTCGGACAAAAGGGTGGCTACACCTTC. Translated: CASSPLGQKGGYTF.